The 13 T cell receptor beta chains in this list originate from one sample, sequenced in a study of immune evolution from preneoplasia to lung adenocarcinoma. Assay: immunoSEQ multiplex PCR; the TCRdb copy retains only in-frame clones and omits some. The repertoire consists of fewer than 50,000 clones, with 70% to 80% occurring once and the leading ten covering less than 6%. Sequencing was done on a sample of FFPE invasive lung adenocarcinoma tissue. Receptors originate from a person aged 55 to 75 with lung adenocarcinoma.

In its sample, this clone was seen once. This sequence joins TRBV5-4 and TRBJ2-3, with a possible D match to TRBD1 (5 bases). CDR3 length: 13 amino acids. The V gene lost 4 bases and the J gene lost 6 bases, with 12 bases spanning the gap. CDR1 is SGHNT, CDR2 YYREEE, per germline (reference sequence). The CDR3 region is CASSLSQGDTQYF. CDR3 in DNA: TGTGCCAGCAGCCTTTCCCAGGGTGATACGCAGTATTTT.

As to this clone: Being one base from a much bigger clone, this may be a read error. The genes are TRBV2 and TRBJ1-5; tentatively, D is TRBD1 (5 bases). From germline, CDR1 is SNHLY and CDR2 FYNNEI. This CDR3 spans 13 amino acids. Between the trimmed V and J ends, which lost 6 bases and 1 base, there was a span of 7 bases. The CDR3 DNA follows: TGTGCCAGCAGGAGGGACAGCAATCAGCCCCAGCATTTT. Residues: CASRRDSNQPQHF. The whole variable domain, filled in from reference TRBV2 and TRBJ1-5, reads EPEVTQTPSHQVTQMGQEVILRCVPISNHLYFYWYRQILGQKVEFLVSFYNNEISEKSEIFDDQFSVERPDGSNFTLKIRSTKLEDSAMYFCASRRDSNQPQHFGDGTRLSIL.

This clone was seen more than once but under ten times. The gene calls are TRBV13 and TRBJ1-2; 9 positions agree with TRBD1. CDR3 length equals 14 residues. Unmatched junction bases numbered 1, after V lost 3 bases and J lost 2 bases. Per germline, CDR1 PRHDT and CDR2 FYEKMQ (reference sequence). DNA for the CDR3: TGTGCCAGCAGCTTGGACAGGGGAAACTATGGCTACACCTTC. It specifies CASSLDRGNYGYTF.

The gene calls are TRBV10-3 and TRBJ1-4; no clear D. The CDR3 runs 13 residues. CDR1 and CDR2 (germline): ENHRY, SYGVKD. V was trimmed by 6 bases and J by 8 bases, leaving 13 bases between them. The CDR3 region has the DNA TGTGCCATCAGACCGGCGGCCAGCGAAAAACTGTTTTTT. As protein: CAIRPAASEKLFF.

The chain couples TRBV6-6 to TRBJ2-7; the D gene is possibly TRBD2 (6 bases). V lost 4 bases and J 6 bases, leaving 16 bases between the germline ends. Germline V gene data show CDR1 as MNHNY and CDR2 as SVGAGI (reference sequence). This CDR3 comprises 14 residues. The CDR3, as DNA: TGTGCCAGCAGTTCGATCAGGTTCGGGGGCGAGCAGTACTTC. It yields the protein CASSSIRFGGEQYF.

The CDR3 sequence: CASSVGEWAYNEQFF. The DNA for the CDR3 is TGTGCCAGCAGCGTAGGAGAGTGGGCCTACAATGAGCAGTTCTTC. J is TRBJ2-1 and V is TRBV9; D call uncertain. The length of the CDR3 is 15 residues. Germline lookup yields CDR1 SGDLS and CDR2 YYNGEE. The V and J ends lost 0 bases and 2 bases respectively, with 9 bases between them.

The CDR3 DNA reads TGTGCCAGCAAGAGGGCAGAATTAGACAATGAGCAGTTCTTC. Protein product: CASKRAELDNEQFF. V usage is TRBV7-9 and J usage is TRBJ2-1, with a weak D call TRBD2 (5 bases). The germline V gene has CDR1 SEHNR and CDR2 FQNEAQ (reference sequence). V lost 7 bases and J 5 bases, leaving 15 bases between the germline ends. The CDR3 runs 14 residues.

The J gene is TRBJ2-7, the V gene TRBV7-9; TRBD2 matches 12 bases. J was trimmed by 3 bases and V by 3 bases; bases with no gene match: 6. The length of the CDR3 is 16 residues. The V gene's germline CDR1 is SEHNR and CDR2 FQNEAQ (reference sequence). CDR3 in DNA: TGTGCCAGCAGCTTTAGCCAGGGACTAGCGGGCTACGAGCAGTACTTC. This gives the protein CASSFSQGLAGYEQYF.

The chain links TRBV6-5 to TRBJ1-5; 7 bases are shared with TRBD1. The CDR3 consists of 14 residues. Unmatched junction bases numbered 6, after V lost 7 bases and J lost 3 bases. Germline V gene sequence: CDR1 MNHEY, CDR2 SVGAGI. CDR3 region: CASKKTGSNQPQHF. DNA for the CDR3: TGTGCCAGCAAAAAGACAGGGTCCAATCAGCCCCAGCATTTT.

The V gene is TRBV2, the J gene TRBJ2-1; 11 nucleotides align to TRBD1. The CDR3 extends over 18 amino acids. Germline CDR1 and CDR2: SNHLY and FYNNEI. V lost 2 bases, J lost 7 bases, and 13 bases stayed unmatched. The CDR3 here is CASSEPMTGQGAQNEQFF. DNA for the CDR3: TGTGCCAGCAGTGAACCGATGACAGGACAGGGGGCCCAAAATGAGCAGTTCTTC.

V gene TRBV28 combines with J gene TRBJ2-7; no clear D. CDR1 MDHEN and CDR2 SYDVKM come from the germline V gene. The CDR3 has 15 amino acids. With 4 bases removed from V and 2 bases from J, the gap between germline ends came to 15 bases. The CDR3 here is CASSSLGKGTYEQYF. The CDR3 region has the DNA TGTGCCAGCAGTTCCTTGGGGAAGGGTACCTACGAGCAGTACTTC.

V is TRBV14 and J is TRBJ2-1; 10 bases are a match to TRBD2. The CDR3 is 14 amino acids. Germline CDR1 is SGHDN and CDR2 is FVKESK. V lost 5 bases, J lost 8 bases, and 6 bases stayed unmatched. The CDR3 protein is CASSSASGSYEQFF. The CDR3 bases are TGTGCCAGCAGCTCGGCTAGCGGGAGCTATGAGCAGTTCTTC. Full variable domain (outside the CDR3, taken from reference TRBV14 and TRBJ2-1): EAGVTQFPSHSVIEKGQTVTLRCDPISGHDNLYWYRRVMGKEIKFLLHFVKESKQDESGMPNNRFLAERTGGTYSTLKVQPAELEDSGVYFCASSSASGSYEQFFGPGTRLTVL.

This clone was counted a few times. The CDR3 DNA follows: TGCAGCACCCGGACTAGCGGGAGTCAGGAGACCCAGTACTTC. This encodes CSTRTSGSQETQYF. V is TRBV29-1 and J is TRBJ2-5, with 13 positions matching TRBD2. V trimming: 8 bases; J trimming: 5 bases; junction bases outside the gene matches: 8. CDR1 and CDR2 from the germline V gene are SQVTM and ANQGSEA. CDR3 length equals 14 residues.